Detailed here is one T cell receptor beta chain. Its antigen is unidentified. The data belong to a study of graft-versus-host responses after intestinal transplantation. Study summary: Transplant types were multivisceral, liver-intestinal, or isolated intestinal.

Notes on the study in general: Allograft clonal ratios (graft-versus-host to host-versus-graft) were high in patients who had graft-donor T cell macrochimerism. Early declines in HvG clones that occurred post-transplant were associated with peak circulating GvH clone levels. Detection of GvH clones occurred in recipient marrow, and some had their first appearance in ileum or blood.

The CDR3 length is 17 residues. In germline, CDR1 is SGHRS, CDR2 YFSETQ. V lost 0 bases, J lost 5 bases, and 20 bases lay in between. Clones were sequenced by immunoSEQ multiplex PCR, and TCRdb holds only the in-frame ones, with some missing. The sample comprises roughly 99,000 clones, approximately 90% of which are singletons, and roughly 0.64% rests with the top ten. The source of this sequence is a human donor who was the organ donor for an intestinal transplant. Sample: unstimulated CD4+ T cells sorted from spleen or lymph node cells, taken before transplant. The chain is built from TRBV5-1 and TRBJ1-1; perhaps TRBD1 as D (5 bases). CDR3 in DNA: TGCGCCAGCAGCTTGGGCGGCGTGGGGACGGGGGGAACTGAAGCTTTCTTT. Encoded protein: CASSLGGVGTGGTEAFF. Variable domain in full (rest from reference TRBV5-1 and TRBJ1-1): KAGVTQTPRYLIKTRGQQVTLSCSPISGHRSVSWYQQTPGQGLQFLFEYFSETQRNKGNFPGRFSGRQFSNSRSEMNVSTLELGDSALYLCASSLGGVGTGGTEAFFGQGTRLTVV.